This T cell receptor beta chain was identified during a study of blood T cell repertoires in COVID-19. Study background: The United States, Italy and Spain supplied acute and convalescent COVID-19 samples.

This clone was recorded a few times. The J segment lost 4 bases and the V segment lost 6 bases, leaving 12 bases of the junction unmatched. In germline, CDR1 is SGHDN, CDR2 FVKESK. The CDR3 length is 15 residues. Using immunoSEQ multiplex PCR, the repertoire was profiled, and TCRdb retains in-frame clones only, with some absent. This sample has 20,000 to 30,000 clones, with more than 75% found just once. The sequencing sample was made of peripheral blood. This TCR came from a man in his forties or fifties with active COVID-19. V is TRBV14 and J is TRBJ2-7; 7 bases are a match to TRBD2. CDR3 bases: TGTGCCAGCAGAAAAGGAGGACTAGGTGCGTACGAGCAGTACTTC. Residues: CASRKGGLGAYEQYF.